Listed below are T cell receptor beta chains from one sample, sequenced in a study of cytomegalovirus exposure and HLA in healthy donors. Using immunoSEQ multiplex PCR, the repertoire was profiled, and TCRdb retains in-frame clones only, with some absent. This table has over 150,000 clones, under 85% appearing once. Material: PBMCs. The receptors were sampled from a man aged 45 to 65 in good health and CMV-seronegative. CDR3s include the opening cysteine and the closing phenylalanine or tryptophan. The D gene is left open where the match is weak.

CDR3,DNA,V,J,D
CASSSNRGPNYGYTF,TGTGCCAGCAGCTCAAACAGGGGCCCTAACTATGGCTACACCTTC,TRBV11-2,TRBJ1-2,TRBD1
CASSLGTGTGVSGETQYF,TGTGCCAGCAGCTTAGGGACGGGGACAGGGGTGTCTGGAGAGACCCAGTACTTC,TRBV7-2,TRBJ2-5,TRBD1
CASSRTHQMNTEAFF,TGTGCCAGCAGCCGGACTCATCAAATGAACACTGAAGCTTTCTTT,TRBV5-8,TRBJ1-1,NA
CASSPVRSGNEQFF,TGTGCCAGCTCACCCGTCCGTAGCGGAAATGAGCAGTTCTTC,TRBV18,TRBJ2-1,NA
CASSSPRLGAGATYNEQFF,TGTGCCAGCAGCTCCCCCCGTCTGGGAGCGGGGGCCACCTACAATGAGCAGTTCTTC,TRBV7-9,TRBJ2-1,TRBD2
CASSALRGETQYF,TGCGCCAGCAGCGCCCTCCGGGGGGAGACCCAGTACTTC,TRBV5-1,TRBJ2-5,NA
CASSEITGNTIYF,TGTGCCAGCAGTGAAATTACTGGAAACACCATATATTTT,TRBV25-1,TRBJ1-3,NA
CASSLAGGVEQYF,TGTGCCAGCAGCTTAGCTGGGGGGGTCGAGCAGTACTTC,TRBV7-2,TRBJ2-7,TRBD2
CASSPQGAGNSPLHF,TGTGCCAGCTCACCACAGGGAGCCGGTAATTCACCCCTCCACTTT,TRBV18,TRBJ1-6,NA
CSSSWKGEGYTF,TGTTCCAGCAGCTGGAAGGGAGAGGGCTACACCTTC,TRBV7-9,TRBJ1-2,NA